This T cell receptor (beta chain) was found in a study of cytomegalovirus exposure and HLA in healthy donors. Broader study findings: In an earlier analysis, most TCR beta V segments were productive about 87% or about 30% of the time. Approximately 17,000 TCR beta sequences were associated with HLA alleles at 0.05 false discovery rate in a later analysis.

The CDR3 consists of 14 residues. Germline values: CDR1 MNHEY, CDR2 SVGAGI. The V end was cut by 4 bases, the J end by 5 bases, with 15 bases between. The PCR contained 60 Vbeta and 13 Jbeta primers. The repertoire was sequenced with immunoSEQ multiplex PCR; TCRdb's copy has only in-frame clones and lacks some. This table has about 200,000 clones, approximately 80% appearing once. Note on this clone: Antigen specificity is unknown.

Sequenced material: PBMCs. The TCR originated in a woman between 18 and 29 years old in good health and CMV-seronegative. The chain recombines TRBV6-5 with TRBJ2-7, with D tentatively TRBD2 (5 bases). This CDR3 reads CASSLGSTSHEQYF. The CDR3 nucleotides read TGTGCCAGCAGTTTGGGGAGCACTTCACACGAGCAGTACTTC.